Below are 11 T cell receptor beta chains sequenced from a single sample in a study of blood T cell repertoires in COVID-19. This table comes from immunoSEQ multiplex PCR, and its TCRdb copy is limited to in-frame clones, with some not included. The sample records over 120,000 clones, 84% being singletons. Sequenced: peripheral blood. The source is a man aged 55-75 years with active or convalescent COVID-19.

The rearrangement links TRBV6-6 to TRBJ2-3; 8 bases agree with TRBD2. The CDR3 consists of 15 residues. The V gene's germline CDR1 is MNHNY and CDR2 SVGAGI (reference sequence). J gave up 6 bases and V 6 bases, and 11 bases lay outside the gene matches. CDR3 protein: CASSRAPSGSDTQYF. The DNA of the CDR3 is TGTGCCAGCAGCCGAGCTCCAAGCGGGAGTGATACGCAGTATTTT.

The V gene is TRBV5-6, the J gene TRBJ2-2; no firm D call. This CDR3 has 16 residues. Trimming shortened V by 1 base and J by 6 bases, and 16 bases separated the two germline ends. Germline assignment: CDR1 SGHDT and CDR2 YYEEEE. CDR3 loop: CASSLFPPGAPGELFF. CDR3 DNA: TGTGCCAGCAGCTTGTTCCCCCCCGGAGCCCCCGGGGAGCTGTTTTTT.

The chain employs TRBV7-9 and TRBJ1-2; 8 bases agree with TRBD1. Losses at the gene ends were 9 bases for V and 7 bases for J; bases not matched to a gene: 7. The CDR3 is made up of 12 amino acids. The germline gives CDR1 SEHNR, CDR2 FQNEAQ (reference sequence). CDR3 bases: TGTGCCAGTCCAGGGGGCGGAGGTGGCTACACCTTC. This encodes CASPGGGGGYTF.

The rearrangement uses TRBV11-3 and TRBJ2-1; D call uncertain. Between the trimmed V and J ends, which lost 5 bases and 6 bases, there was a span of 8 bases. Germline V gives CDR1 SGHNT, CDR2 YENEEA. The CDR3 is made up of 12 amino acids. DNA for the CDR3: TGTGCCAGCAGCCGTACGGTCAATGAGCAGTTCTTC. Translated: CASSRTVNEQFF.

This clone was detected only once. The V call is TRBV7-9, the J call TRBJ1-6; the D gene is possibly TRBD1 (6 bases). The ends were cut back, 4 bases at V and 2 bases at J, with 15 bases in the middle. The CDR3 runs to 17 residues. Germline V CDR1 and CDR2: SEHNR, FQNEAQ (reference sequence). The CDR3 spells CASSSQGSSAYNSPLHF. The DNA of the CDR3 is TGTGCCAGCAGCTCACAGGGTAGTAGTGCCTATAATTCACCCCTCCACTTT.

V is TRBV14 and J is TRBJ1-1; no clear D gene. This CDR3 has 14 amino acids. The V end lost 0 bases, the J end lost 8 bases, and 13 bases lay between the germline ends. CDR1 is SGHDN, CDR2 FVKESK, per germline. CDR3 residues: CASSQELSRFEAFF. Written as DNA, the CDR3 is TGTGCCAGCAGCCAAGAACTTTCTAGGTTCGAAGCTTTCTTT.

V and J are TRBV29-1 and TRBJ2-1; TRBD2 matches 11 bases. V lost 6 bases and J lost 16; bases outside the gene matches: 14. CDR1 is SQVTM, CDR2 ANQGSEA, per germline. CDR3 size: 13 residues. As DNA, the CDR3 is TGCAGCGTACCGAAGACTAGCGGGGCGCTCCACTTCTTC. Protein product: CSVPKTSGALHFF.

This clone has just one count. Here the CDR3 DNA reads TGTGCCAGCAACGGACAGGGGCGGAATAGCAATCAGCCCCAGCATTTT. Its protein product is CASNGQGRNSNQPQHF. V gene TRBV16 combines with J gene TRBJ1-5; 9 bases agree with TRBD1. CDR3 size: 16 residues. The J segment lost 0 bases and the V segment lost 7 bases, leaving 7 bases of the junction unmatched. CDR1 KGHSY and CDR2 FQNENV come from the germline V gene.

In its sample, this clone was seen once. The chain is built from TRBV6-5 and TRBJ2-1; D perhaps matches TRBD1 (6 bases). The length of the CDR3 is 14 residues. Germline V gene data show CDR1 as MNHEY and CDR2 as SVGAGI. The V end was cut by 5 bases, the J end by 3 bases, with 11 bases between. In DNA form, the CDR3 reads TGTGCCAGCAGTCAGGACAGAAACTACAATGAGCAGTTCTTC. Protein sequence: CASSQDRNYNEQFF.

This chain connects TRBV24-1 to TRBJ2-2; 9 nucleotides line up with TRBD1. Germline CDR1 KGHDR, CDR2 SFDVKD. This CDR3 comprises 15 residues. V lost 5 bases, J lost 4 bases, and 4 bases stayed unmatched. The CDR3 loop reads CATSGGQGGTGELFF. The CDR3 nucleotides are TGTGCCACCAGTGGGGGACAGGGAGGCACCGGGGAGCTGTTTTTT.

The CDR3 DNA is TGTGCCAGCAGCGGCGGCGGGGGGACGCAAGAGACCCAGTACTTC. It codes for CASSGGGGTQETQYF. The V call is TRBV9, the J call TRBJ2-5; 8 bases fit TRBD2. CDR1 is SGDLS and CDR2 is YYNGEE in the germline V gene. The CDR3 extends over 15 amino acids. With V trimmed by 3 bases and J by 2 bases, 6 bases remained unmatched. The full variable domain, rest sourced from reference TRBV9 and TRBJ2-5, is DSGVTQTPKHLITATGQRVTLRCSPRSGDLSVYWYQQSLDQGLQFLIQYYNGEERAKGNILERFSAQQFPDLHSELNLSSLELGDSALYFCASSGGGGTQETQYFGPGTRLLVL.